A single sample gave rise to the 15 T cell receptor beta chains below, sequenced in a study of human T cells and chemical hapten exposure. Time point here: patch test 1, 2 weeks after DPC sensitization. Treatment indicated: therapeutic diphenylcyclopropenone sensitization with weekly scalp DPC. TCRdb ran MiXCR on the RACE reads and lists one entry per CDR3 protein. The sample consists of around 380,000 distinct CDR3 sequences, about 4.4% of them appearing once. The specimen comprised whole blood, sampled in connection with sensitization to the hapten diphenylcyclopropenone (DPC). The receptors come from a woman aged 45-60 years with alopecia areata. Some clones in this sample may be carry-over from other donors' samples.

This clonotype was detected a few times. The rearrangement uses TRBV5-6 and TRBJ1-2; a possible D gene is TRBD1 (5 bases). CDR3 length: 13 residues. In germline, CDR1 is SGHDT, CDR2 YYEEEE. V was cut by 5 bases and J by 4 bases, with 12 bases left in between. The CDR3 bases are TGTGCCAGCAGTATCGGGACTACCTATGGCTACACCTTC. Protein: CASSIGTTYGYTF.

This clonotype showed up many times. The chain carries TRBV12-3 or TRBV12-4 and TRBJ2-7, with D possibly matching TRBD2 (7 bases). V lost 1 base, J lost 0 bases, and 13 bases lay in between. This CDR3 is built from 16 residues. The CDR3 nucleotides read TGTGCCAGCAGTTTAGGACAGGCGGGGGCCTCCTACGAGCAGTACTTC. This translates into CASSLGQAGASYEQYF.

The V gene is TRBV20-1, the J gene TRBJ1-2; TRBD1 aligns across 10 bases. There are 13 residues in the CDR3. Looked up from germline, CDR1 is DFQATT and CDR2 is SNEGSKA (reference sequence). CDR3 sequence: CSRQGATNYGYTF. The CDR3 DNA follows: TGCAGCAGACAGGGGGCAACTAACTATGGCTACACCTTC.

This clonotype was seen many times. V and J are TRBV20-1 and TRBJ2-3; unclear D gene. The CDR3 spans 12 residues. Germline V gene lookup returns CDR1 DFQATT and CDR2 SNEGSKA (reference sequence). The germline V and J ends were trimmed by 7 bases and 2 bases, with 10 bases remaining between them. The CDR3 coding sequence is TGCAGTGGGGTACCCCACACAGATACGCAGTATTTT. Protein: CSGVPHTDTQYF.

The table lists this clonotype with many counts. The chain is built from TRBV20-1 and TRBJ1-2; 9 bases line up with TRBD1. This CDR3 is 13 amino acids long. Germline CDR1 DFQATT, CDR2 SNEGSKA (reference sequence). V lost 6 bases and J lost 6; bases outside the gene matches: 8. CDR3 bases: TGCAGTGCAACGGGGGACAGGGAGGATGGCTACACCTTC. As protein: CSATGDREDGYTF.

This clonotype was detected many times. V is TRBV5-1 and J is TRBJ2-3; possibly TRBD1 for D (6 bases). V was trimmed by 1 base and J by 0 bases, leaving 9 bases between them. Germline V gene data show CDR1 as SGHRS and CDR2 as YFSETQ. The CDR3 consists of 15 residues. CDR3 residues: CASSLLDSSTDTQYF. The CDR3 nucleotides are TGCGCCAGCAGCTTGTTGGACAGTAGCACAGATACGCAGTATTTT.

This clonotype was counted at least ten times. The rearrangement uses TRBV24-1 and TRBJ1-5; possible D gene TRBD1, 5 bases. CDR1 is KGHDR and CDR2 is SFDVKD in the germline V gene. V lost 0 bases and J lost 4, with 6 bases in between. The CDR3 consists of 14 residues. CDR3 coding DNA: TGTGCCACCAGTGATTTGTGGACAAATCAGCCCCAGCATTTT. Translated: CATSDLWTNQPQHF.

This clonotype was observed a handful of times. The genes are TRBV28 and TRBJ1-2, with 8 bases matching TRBD1. The CDR3 is 16 residues long. V lost 3 bases, J lost 4 bases, and 10 bases stayed unmatched. CDR1 and CDR2 (germline): MDHEN, SYDVKM. The CDR3 sequence: CASSLGLGQGSYGYTF. In DNA, the CDR3 is TGTGCCAGCAGTTTGGGGCTCGGACAGGGATCCTATGGCTACACCTTC.

The J gene is TRBJ1-2, the V gene TRBV20-1; possible D gene TRBD1, 6 bases. CDR3 length: 15 amino acids. Trimming left V 0 bases short and J 4 bases short, with 15 bases between. Germline CDR1 and CDR2: DFQATT and SNEGSKA (reference sequence). The CDR3 DNA follows: TGCAGTGCTAGAGATGAGGGGGACCCACCCTATGGCTACACCTTC. Translated, it gives CSARDEGDPPYGYTF.

The sample holds a few counts of this clonotype. The V call is TRBV29-1, the J call TRBJ2-5; 7 bases match TRBD1. J lost 2 bases, V lost 1 base, and 4 bases had no gene match. Germline V lookup: CDR1 SQVTM, CDR2 ANQGSEA. The CDR3 is 14 residues long. The DNA of the CDR3 is TGCAGCGTTGAAGGGGACAGACAACAAGAGACCCAGTACTTC. It is translated as CSVEGDRQQETQYF.

About this clonotype: One base away lies a much larger clone, so this may be a sequencing read error. The chain combines TRBV6-2 or TRBV6-3 with TRBJ2-4; D call uncertain. Germline CDR1 and CDR2: MNHEY and SVGEGT. The CDR3 spans 12 residues. The CDR3 sequence: CASSPAKNIRYF. DNA for the CDR3: TGTGCCAGCAGTCCAGCCAAAAACATTCGGTACTTC.

This rearrangement joins TRBV6-6 to TRBJ2-5; possibly TRBD2 for D (6 bases). V was clipped by 2 bases and J by 3 bases, with 10 bases between them. Germline loops: CDR1 MNHNY, CDR2 SVGAGI (reference sequence). The CDR3 is 14 amino acids. CDR3 loop: CASSYRPGEETQYF. CDR3 coding DNA: TGTGCCAGCAGTTACCGACCGGGGGAAGAGACCCAGTACTTC.

This chain uses TRBV7-2 with TRBJ2-6; no clear D gene. Between the trimmed V and J ends, which lost 1 base and 4 bases, there was a span of 8 bases. The CDR3 length is 15 residues. The germline V gene encodes CDR1 SGHTA and CDR2 FQGNSA. The CDR3 DNA is TGTGCCAGCAGCTTAGATCTACCGGGGGCCAACGTCCTGACTTTC. Its translation is CASSLDLPGANVLTF.

On this clonotype itself: This may be a read error: a much more frequent sequence differs by one nucleotide. The chain joins TRBV3-1 to TRBJ1-1; 7 nucleotides line up with TRBD1. The V gene's germline CDR1 is LGHDT and CDR2 YNNKEL (reference sequence). The CDR3 consists of 15 residues. The CDR3 reads CDSSFRQGLGTEAFF. The CDR3 DNA sequence: TGTGACAGCAGCTTTCGACAGGGTTTAGGGACTGAAGCTTTCTTT.

This clonotype was picked up many times. V is TRBV4-1 and J is TRBJ1-3; D uncertain. CDR1 is MGHRA, CDR2 YSYEKL, per germline. V lost 4 bases and J lost 4, with 14 bases in between. The CDR3 spans 15 residues. CDR3 in DNA: TGCGCCAGCAGCCCTAGTGTTTTTACCGGAAACACCATATATTTT. Protein sequence: CASSPSVFTGNTIYF.